This T cell receptor (beta chain) is from a study of blood T cell repertoires in COVID-19. At the level of the study: Nucleic acid was either cDNA or gDNA, and it came from T cells, B-cell-depleted T cells, or PBMCs.

Clones were sequenced by immunoSEQ multiplex PCR, and TCRdb holds only the in-frame ones, with some missing. The repertoire consists of around 470,000 clones, with roughly 89% occurring once and the leading ten covering approximately 0.9%. CDR1 is SGHDT and CDR2 is YYEEEE in the germline V gene. The CDR3 sequence is 13 residues long. Trimming removed 5 bases from V and 2 bases from J; junction bases left unmatched: 2. The chain joins TRBV5-6 to TRBJ2-7; 9 bases are shared with TRBD1. What was sequenced was peripheral blood. The TCR sequence derives from a man between 18 and 29 years old with COVID-19, enrolled during active disease. The CDR3 loop reads CASRDRGAYEQYF. CDR3 coding DNA: TGTGCCAGCAGAGACAGGGGGGCCTACGAGCAGTACTTC.